This is a list of T cell receptor beta chains from one sample in a study of control samples from healthy donors and cancer patients. TCRdb's copy holds only in-frame clones and misses some; the assay was immunoSEQ multiplex PCR. The data show about 160,000 clones, around 96% seen once. The sample consisted of blood. Receptor source: a woman aged 25 to 39 in good health. Both conserved end residues are part of each CDR3. A D gene is named only where the DNA matches it firmly. Clone sizes are given selectively: once, few, many, or a class where the clone is expanded.

cdr3_length	d_call	v_call	j_call	clone_size	cdr3_nt	cdr3_aa
14	-	TRBV6-5	TRBJ1-1	once	TGTGCCAGCACCCGCTTAACGGTGGGCACTGAAGCTTTCTTT	CASTRLTVGTEAFF
15	-	TRBV10-2	TRBJ2-2	-	TGCGCCAGCAGTATTGTCGGACACTACACCGGGGAGCTGTTTTTT	CASSIVGHYTGELFF
13	-	TRBV6-1	TRBJ2-3	-	TGTGCCAGCAGTGAAAAGGGGTGGGTCACGCAGTATTTT	CASSEKGWVTQYF
14	-	TRBV2	TRBJ1-5	-	TGTGCCAGCAGTGAAGGTCAGGGTTATCAGCCCCAGCATTTT	CASSEGQGYQPQHF
16	-	TRBV2	TRBJ1-6	-	TGTGCCGGGAGAAGAGGACTGAGCTCCTATAATTCACCCCTCCACTTT	CAGRRGLSSYNSPLHF
18	TRBD1	TRBV4-1	TRBJ1-6	-	TGCGCCAGCAGCCATACTCCCGTGGGACAGGGGTGGAATTCACCCCTCCACTTT	CASSHTPVGQGWNSPLHF
16	TRBD2	TRBV28	TRBJ2-1	-	TGTGCCAGCAGCGGCGGGACTAGCGGGATTTACAATGAGCAGTTCTTC	CASSGGTSGIYNEQFF
13	-	TRBV9	TRBJ2-5	-	TGTGCCAGCAGCGGAGGACAGCAAGAGACCCAGTACTTC	CASSGGQQETQYF
14	-	TRBV28	TRBJ2-5	-	TGTGCCAGCAGTTCGAAAGCGAGACAAGAGACCCAGTACTTC	CASSSKARQETQYF
15	-	TRBV30	TRBJ1-5	-	TGTGCCTGGAGTGTCGGGGTTTGGAGCAATCAGCCCCAGCATTTT	CAWSVGVWSNQPQHF
15	TRBD1	TRBV28	TRBJ1-1	-	TGTGCCAGCAGTTTTCTCCGGGACAGGAACACTGAAGCTTTCTTT	CASSFLRDRNTEAFF
13	TRBD2	TRBV3-1/TRBV3-2	TRBJ2-1	-	TGTGCCAGCAGCCTAGCGGGAATCAATGAGCAGTTCTTC	CASSLAGINEQFF
15	-	TRBV21-1	TRBJ2-7	-	TGTGCCAGCAGCAAGCGGATGCGGGGTTCCTACGAGCAGTACTTC	CASSKRMRGSYEQYF
14	-	TRBV7-6	TRBJ1-5	-	TGTGCCAGCAGCCTCGCTGGAGGTATTCAGCCCCAGCATTTT	CASSLAGGIQPQHF
14	TRBD1	TRBV28	TRBJ2-5	-	TGTGCCAGCAGCGGGACAGGGGATAAAGAGACCCAGTACTTC	CASSGTGDKETQYF
13	-	TRBV12-3/TRBV12-4	TRBJ2-1	-	TGTGCCAGCAGGGTTATACTCGGGGAAAAGCAGTTCTTC	CASRVILGEKQFF
19	TRBD1	TRBV19	TRBJ2-3	-	TGTGCCAGTAGTACAACAGGGGGCGCCCAGACTATCCGCACAGATACGCAGTATTTT	CASSTTGGAQTIRTDTQYF
18	TRBD2	TRBV3-1/TRBV3-2	TRBJ2-1	-	TGTGCCAGCAGCCAACACCTGGGGGGACTAGCGGGGAACAATGAGCAGTTCTTC	CASSQHLGGLAGNNEQFF
14	TRBD2	TRBV7-3	TRBJ2-1	-	TGTGCCAGCAGCTATGGGACTAGGTTTGGTGAGCAGTTCTTC	CASSYGTRFGEQFF
15	TRBD1	TRBV2	TRBJ1-4	-	TGTGCCAGCAGTGAAGCCCGCCAGACAGGGGAAAAACTGTTTTTT	CASSEARQTGEKLFF
14	-	TRBV7-9	TRBJ1-1	-	TGTGCCAGCAGCTTTCAGCACGCGGGCACTGAAGCTTTCTTT	CASSFQHAGTEAFF
13	-	TRBV4-1	TRBJ2-7	-	TGCGCCAGCAGCCAAGCCCTCCTCCACGAGCAGTACTTC	CASSQALLHEQYF
15	TRBD1	TRBV19	TRBJ1-1	-	TGTGCCAGTAGTATCGGGACAGCTTCGTGGACTGAAGCTTTCTTT	CASSIGTASWTEAFF
15	-	TRBV5-1	TRBJ2-5	-	TGCGCCAGCAGCACCGGTACAGGGTTGGGGGAGACCCAGTACTTC	CASSTGTGLGETQYF
13	-	TRBV2	TRBJ2-5	-	TGTGCCAGCAGTCGGACACGGGGAGAGACCCAGTACTTC	CASSRTRGETQYF
15	TRBD2	TRBV5-1	TRBJ2-1	-	TGCGCCAGCAGCATCCTAGCGGGGGGACTCAATGAGCAGTTCTTC	CASSILAGGLNEQFF
14	TRBD1	TRBV5-1	TRBJ1-2	-	TGCGCCAGCAGACCGGGACAGGGGATCTATGGCTACACCTTC	CASRPGQGIYGYTF
15	-	TRBV5-1	TRBJ2-7	-	TGCGCCAGCAGCTTGGGTACGGGGACCGCTCGGGAGCAGTACTTC	CASSLGTGTAREQYF
16	TRBD1	TRBV15	TRBJ1-5	-	TGTGCCACCAGCAGAGATGTTACAGGGGTTGATCAGCCCCAGCATTTT	CATSRDVTGVDQPQHF
12	-	TRBV6-6	TRBJ1-6	once	TGTGCCAGCAGTCCACCCTCTTCACCCCTCCACTTT	CASSPPSSPLHF
16	-	TRBV4-2	TRBJ1-4	-	TGTGCCAGCAGCCACCGGGACCGAGCAACTAATGAAAAACTGTTTTTT	CASSHRDRATNEKLFF
13	-	TRBV30	TRBJ2-7	-	TGTGCTCGGGGGGCGACCCTCTTCTACGAGCAGTACTTC	CARGATLFYEQYF
14	-	TRBV6-1	TRBJ1-2	-	TGTGCCAGCACCACCTATAGACAGGCGGATGGCTACACCTTC	CASTTYRQADGYTF
15	-	TRBV5-1	TRBJ1-3	-	TGCGCCAGCAGCTCCTCAGGAAGCTCTGGAAACACCATATATTTT	CASSSSGSSGNTIYF
14	-	TRBV5-1	TRBJ1-2	-	TGCGCCAGCAGCTATACAACAGGTGACTATGGCTACACCTTC	CASSYTTGDYGYTF
14	-	TRBV27	TRBJ2-7	-	TGTGCCAGCAGCCCTCTTTTGCAGGTCTACGAGCAGTACTTC	CASSPLLQVYEQYF
14	-	TRBV6-1	TRBJ2-3	-	TGTGCCAGCAGTGATAGGCTCTACGTGGATACGCAGTATTTT	CASSDRLYVDTQYF
17	TRBD2	TRBV13	TRBJ2-1	-	TGTGCCAGCAGCTTAGAGGGACTAGCGGGAGAAAGGGGTGAGCAGTTCTTC	CASSLEGLAGERGEQFF
14	-	TRBV27	TRBJ2-3	-	TGTGCCAGCAGTGGAATTGGTGGGATGGATACGCAGTATTTT	CASSGIGGMDTQYF
15	-	TRBV5-1	TRBJ1-4	-	TGCGCCAGCAGCCCCTGGGACACGAATCGAGAAAAACTGTTTTTT	CASSPWDTNREKLFF
15	-	TRBV24-1	TRBJ1-5	-	TGTGCCACCAGTGAAAAGGGCGGTAACAATCAGCCCCAGCATTTT	CATSEKGGNNQPQHF
12	-	TRBV3-1/TRBV3-2	TRBJ2-2	once	TGTGCCAGCAGCCCGAAGACCGGGGAGCTGTTTTTT	CASSPKTGELFF
17	TRBD2	TRBV7-9	TRBJ2-2	-	TGTGCCAGCAGCTTACTCGCGGGAGGAATAAACACCGGGGAGCTGTTTTTT	CASSLLAGGINTGELFF
13	-	TRBV7-9	TRBJ2-7	-	TGTGCCAGCAGCCCGCAGGTGGACTACGAGCAGTACTTC	CASSPQVDYEQYF
14	TRBD1	TRBV16	TRBJ1-1	-	TGTGCCAGCAGCCAGGACAGGGGCCGAACTGAAGCTTTCTTT	CASSQDRGRTEAFF
15	-	TRBV7-8	TRBJ2-7	once	TGTGCCAGCAGCCGGGGTTGGGACGGCGGGACCGAGCAGTACTTC	CASSRGWDGGTEQYF
16	-	TRBV18	TRBJ2-1	-	TGTGCCAGCTCACCACTTTTTCTAGGGTCCTACAATGAGCAGTTCTTC	CASSPLFLGSYNEQFF
20	TRBD1	TRBV6-1	TRBJ1-5	-	TGTGCCAGCAGTGTAAGGGACAGGGGAAATTGGTGGTATAGCAATCAGCCCCAGCATTTT	CASSVRDRGNWWYSNQPQHF
15	-	TRBV9	TRBJ2-1	-	TGTGCCAGCAGCGTAGTAGGGGGGGCCTACAATGAGCAGTTCTTC	CASSVVGGAYNEQFF